The 25 T cell receptor beta chains below all came from one sample that was sequenced in a study of blood T cell repertoires in COVID-19. The protocol was immunoSEQ multiplex PCR, while the TCRdb copy is restricted to in-frame clones and leaves out a portion. The sample lists over 150,000 clones; 80% to 90% were seen once. Material: peripheral blood. These TCRs come from a man aged 50 or older with active or convalescent COVID-19.

The J gene is TRBJ2-5, the V gene TRBV28; TRBD2 aligns across 10 bases. This CDR3 is 17 amino acids long. Germline trimming cut 5 bases from V and 5 bases from J; bases unmatched to any gene: 14. CDR1 is MDHEN, CDR2 SYDVKM, per germline. The CDR3 reads CASSTWASGRGGETQYF. DNA of the CDR3: TGTGCCAGCAGTACCTGGGCTAGCGGGAGAGGTGGGGAGACCCAGTACTTC.

This clone was recorded only once. The chain combines TRBV5-6 with TRBJ1-2; the D gene is possibly TRBD1 (6 bases). Deletions cut 1 base from V and 6 bases from J, with 10 bases between. The CDR3 spans 13 residues. Germline lookup yields CDR1 SGHDT and CDR2 YYEEEE. As DNA, the CDR3 is TGTGCCAGCAGCTTGACAGGGACGCATGGCTACACCTTC. Protein sequence: CASSLTGTHGYTF.

The chain employs TRBV5-6 and TRBJ1-1; tentatively, D is TRBD1 (6 bases). Germline V gene lookup returns CDR1 SGHDT and CDR2 YYEEEE. V lost 0 bases, J lost 5 bases, and 14 bases lay in between. The CDR3 has 15 amino acids. The chain's CDR3 is CASSLAGTGRTEAFF. In DNA, the CDR3 is TGTGCCAGCAGCTTGGCCGGTACAGGGCGGACTGAAGCTTTCTTT.

The chain recombines TRBV5-6 with TRBJ2-1, with D tentatively TRBD2 (6 bases). Germline CDR1 SGHDT, CDR2 YYEEEE. The CDR3 is 14 amino acids. Trimming took off 1 base at V and 9 bases at J, with 14 bases between the two ends. This CDR3 reads CASSLYTGVGEQFF. The CDR3 nucleotides read TGTGCCAGCAGCTTGTACACGGGAGTTGGTGAGCAGTTCTTC.

The chain is built from TRBV30 and TRBJ1-5, with TRBD1 matching over 12 bases. With 0 bases clipped from V and 6 bases from J, the junction kept 3 bases outside the gene matches. The CDR3 runs 15 residues. Germline CDR1 reads GTSNPN; CDR2 reads SVGIG (reference sequence). This CDR3 is CAWSVGTGGGQPQHF. The CDR3 bases are TGTGCCTGGAGTGTAGGGACAGGGGGCGGTCAGCCCCAGCATTTT.

The chain couples TRBV9 to TRBJ2-1, with TRBD2 identical over 14 bases. This CDR3 has 16 amino acids. Germline CDR1 is SGDLS and CDR2 is YYNGEE. The V and J ends lost 0 bases and 8 bases, in that order; junction bases with no gene match: 4. CDR3 DNA sequence: TGTGCCAGCAGCGTAGCGGGACTAGCGGGAGTCGATGAGCAGTTCTTC. It codes for CASSVAGLAGVDEQFF.

This clone was detected once. V is TRBV18 and J is TRBJ2-7; the match to TRBD1 covers 9 bases. Germline CDR1 is KGHSH and CDR2 is LQKENI. V lost 5 bases to trimming and J lost 4 bases; unmatched junction nucleotides: 6. The length of the CDR3 is 14 residues. Here the CDR3 reads CASSSGQGSYEQYF. DNA of the CDR3: TGTGCCAGCTCATCGGGACAGGGTTCGTACGAGCAGTACTTC. Combining the CDR3 with reference TRBV18 and TRBJ2-7 gives the whole variable domain NAGVMQNPRHLVRRRGQEARLRCSPMKGHSHVYWYRQLPEEGLKFMVYLQKENIIDESGMPKERFSAEFPKEGPSILRIQQVVRGDSAAYFCASSSGQGSYEQYFGPGTRLTVT.

The V and J genes are TRBV5-4 and TRBJ1-4, with no clear D. In germline, CDR1 is SGHNT, CDR2 YYREEE (reference sequence). The length of the CDR3 is 15 residues. V shed 4 bases and J shed 8 bases, with 18 bases lying between them. In nucleotides, the CDR3 is TGTGCCAGCAGCCAAAAAGACGCCCCGGGAGAAAAACTGTTTTTT. Translating it yields CASSQKDAPGEKLFF.

This rearrangement joins TRBV12-3 or TRBV12-4 to TRBJ2-3; TRBD1 agrees at 9 bases. This CDR3 contains 13 residues. V gave up 5 bases and J gave up 5 bases; unmatched junction bases: 2. Here the CDR3 reads CASSGQGKDTQYF. The CDR3 DNA reads TGTGCCAGCAGTGGACAGGGGAAAGATACGCAGTATTTT.

V usage is TRBV3-1 (or the pseudogene TRBV3-2) and J usage is TRBJ1-1; no definite D call. Per the germline V gene, CDR1 is LGHDT and CDR2 is YNNKEL (reference sequence). CDR3 length: 13 residues. V shed 3 bases and J shed 3 bases, with 8 bases lying between them. The CDR3 reads CASSQAVYTEAFF. The CDR3 DNA is TGTGCCAGCAGCCAGGCCGTTTACACTGAAGCTTTCTTT.

The rearrangement links TRBV30 to TRBJ1-1; the D gene is possibly TRBD1 (5 bases). Deletions cut 4 bases from V and 6 bases from J, with 15 bases between. Germline CDR1 is GTSNPN and CDR2 is SVGIG (reference sequence). The CDR3 runs 13 residues. This CDR3 reads CAWNKGQDAEAFF. The CDR3 coding sequence is TGTGCCTGGAATAAGGGGCAGGACGCTGAAGCTTTCTTT.

As for this clone: In the same sample, other DNA sequences code for this CDR3. CDR3 DNA sequence: TGTGCCAGCAGTTACGACGGGAGAGCCTACAATGAGCAGTTCTTC. Residues: CASSYDGRAYNEQFF. The chain carries TRBV6-5 and TRBJ2-1, with a tentative D call TRBD2 (6 bases). Germline CDR1 and CDR2: MNHEY and SVGAGI. The CDR3 runs 15 residues. V lost 2 bases and J lost 2, with 10 bases in between.

The V and J genes are TRBV27 and TRBJ2-7; D possibly corresponds to TRBD2 (5 bases). The CDR3 totals 15 residues. CDR1 MNHEY and CDR2 SMNVEV come from the germline V gene (reference sequence). V dropped 3 bases and J dropped 5 bases, with 17 bases sitting between them. CDR3 residues: CASSLTTLSTHEQYF. CDR3 in DNA: TGTGCCAGCAGTTTGACTACATTAAGTACCCACGAGCAGTACTTC.

This clone was detected a few times. The chain joins TRBV19 to TRBJ2-2, with D maybe TRBD2 (5 bases). The CDR3 has 15 amino acids. V was cut by 3 bases and J by 4 bases, with 12 bases left in between. CDR1 and CDR2 from the germline V gene are LNHDA and SQIVND (reference sequence). The CDR3 reads CASSMDGVITGELFF. The CDR3 coding sequence is TGTGCCAGTAGTATGGACGGGGTGATCACCGGGGAGCTGTTTTTT.

The rearrangement joins TRBV13 to TRBJ1-2; the match to TRBD1 covers 9 bases. Germline-derived CDR1 and CDR2 are PRHDT and FYEKMQ (reference sequence). The V segment lost 5 bases and the J segment 1 base; nucleotides outside the gene matches: 8. This CDR3 contains 16 residues. CDR3 sequence: CASSLLDRGNNYGYTF. The CDR3 DNA follows: TGTGCCAGCAGCCTACTGGACAGGGGAAATAACTATGGCTACACCTTC.

The chain joins TRBV3-1 (or the pseudogene TRBV3-2) to TRBJ2-5; D is unclear. The CDR3 has 16 amino acids. CDR1 and CDR2 (germline): LGHDT, YNNKEL (reference sequence). The V end was cut by 8 bases, the J end by 2 bases, with 21 bases between. The CDR3 protein is CASVGRMGWNQETQYF. CDR3 sequence (DNA): TGTGCCAGCGTAGGCCGAATGGGCTGGAATCAAGAGACCCAGTACTTC.

In its sample, this clone was seen once. The rearrangement uses TRBV6-5 and TRBJ2-1, with D tentatively TRBD2 (5 bases). The CDR3 is 14 amino acids. Germline-derived CDR1 and CDR2 are MNHEY and SVGAGI. V was cut by 6 bases and J by 0 bases, with 9 bases left in between. CDR3 protein: CASRSSDSYNEQFF. The CDR3 region has the DNA TGTGCCAGCAGAAGTAGCGACTCCTACAATGAGCAGTTCTTC.

This sequence joins TRBV25-1 and TRBJ2-1; 8 bases fit TRBD2. CDR1 and CDR2 from the germline V gene are MGHDK and SYGVNS. The CDR3 covers 16 residues. The V segment lost 3 bases and the J segment 5 bases; nucleotides outside the gene matches: 9. CDR3 sequence reads: CASSEKAGVTNNEQFF. In DNA form, the CDR3 reads TGTGCCAGCAGTGAGAAAGCGGGAGTAACTAACAATGAGCAGTTCTTC.

The V call is TRBV7-2, the J call TRBJ2-3; no reliable D call. Germline V gene data show CDR1 as SGHTA and CDR2 as FQGNSA. The length of the CDR3 is 13 residues. Trimming shortened V by 3 bases and J by 4 bases, and 8 bases separated the two germline ends. CDR3 region: CASSFSISDTQYF. Written as DNA, the CDR3 is TGTGCCAGCAGCTTTAGCATTTCAGATACGCAGTATTTT.

This chain joins TRBV25-1 and TRBJ1-1; D might be TRBD1 (5 bases). The CDR3 sequence is 14 residues long. Trimming cost V 1 base and J 5 bases, with 11 bases left between them. Germline loops: CDR1 MGHDK, CDR2 SYGVNS. CDR3 DNA sequence: TGTGCCAGCAGTGAATCTGTGGGGCTGACTGAAGCTTTCTTT. Its translation: CASSESVGLTEAFF.

This chain joins TRBV18 and TRBJ1-1; TRBD1 aligns across 7 bases. CDR1 and CDR2 from the germline V gene are KGHSH and LQKENI. There are 17 residues in the CDR3. With V trimmed by 0 bases and J by 6 bases, 13 bases remained unmatched. The CDR3, as DNA: TGTGCCAGCTCACCACCTGGTACCAACAGGGGTAACTCTGAAGCTTTCTTT. It translates to CASSPPGTNRGNSEAFF.

The chain links TRBV6-5 to TRBJ1-5, with 7 bases identical to TRBD1. Germline CDR1 and CDR2: MNHEY and SVGAGI. The CDR3 is 13 residues long. V was pared by 11 bases and J by 4 bases, with 8 bases of the junction left unmatched. The CDR3, as DNA: TGTGCCGGCCGGGACAGTACAAATCAGCCCCAGCATTTT. Its protein product is CAGRDSTNQPQHF.

With regard to this clone: Other DNA sequences from this sample encode an identical CDR3 as well. V is TRBV3-1 (or the pseudogene TRBV3-2) and J is TRBJ1-5, with D unclear. The V gene lost 1 base and the J gene lost 4 bases, with 5 bases spanning the gap. CDR1 LGHDT and CDR2 YNNKEL come from the germline V gene (reference sequence). CDR3 length: 13 amino acids. The CDR3, as DNA: TGTGCCAGCAGCCAAGCCGGTAATCAGCCCCAGCATTTT. As protein: CASSQAGNQPQHF.

This clone was observed a single time. This rearrangement joins TRBV18 to TRBJ1-4; D is undetermined. Germline CDR1 reads KGHSH; CDR2 reads LQKENI. This CDR3 is built from 17 residues. Trimming removed 10 bases from V and 0 bases from J, with 21 bases in between. CDR3 nucleotides: TGTGCCACGCTACCGCGTGGCGGCGTAGCAACTAATGAAAAACTGTTTTTT. The encoded protein is CATLPRGGVATNEKLFF.

The chain recombines TRBV25-1 with TRBJ2-3, with a weak D call TRBD2 (6 bases). Germline CDR1 and CDR2: MGHDK and SYGVNS. Trimming pared 2 bases from V and 0 bases from J, leaving 6 bases between. This CDR3 is built from 14 residues. The CDR3 DNA is TGTGCCAGCAGTGAAACTAGCAGCACAGATACGCAGTATTTT. Residues: CASSETSSTDTQYF.